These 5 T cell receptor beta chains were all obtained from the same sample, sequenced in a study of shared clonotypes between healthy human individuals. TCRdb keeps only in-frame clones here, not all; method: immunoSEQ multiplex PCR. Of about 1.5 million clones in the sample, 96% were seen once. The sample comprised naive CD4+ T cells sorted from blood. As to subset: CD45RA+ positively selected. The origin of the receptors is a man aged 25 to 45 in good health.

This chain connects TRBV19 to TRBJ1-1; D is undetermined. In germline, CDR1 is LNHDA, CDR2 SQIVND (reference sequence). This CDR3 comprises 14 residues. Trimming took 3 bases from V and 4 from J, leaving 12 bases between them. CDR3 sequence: CASSMRWVGTEAFF. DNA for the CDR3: TGTGCCAGTAGTATGAGATGGGTCGGCACTGAAGCTTTCTTT.

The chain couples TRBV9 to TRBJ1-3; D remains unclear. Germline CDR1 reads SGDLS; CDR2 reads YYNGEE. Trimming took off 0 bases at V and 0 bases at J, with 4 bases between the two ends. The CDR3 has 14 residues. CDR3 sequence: CASSVALSGNTIYF. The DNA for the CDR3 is TGTGCCAGCAGCGTAGCCCTCTCTGGAAACACCATATATTTT.

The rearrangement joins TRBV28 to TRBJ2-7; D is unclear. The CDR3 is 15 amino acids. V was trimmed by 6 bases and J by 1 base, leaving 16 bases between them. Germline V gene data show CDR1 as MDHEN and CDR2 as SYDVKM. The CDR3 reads CASRSTRYASYEQYF. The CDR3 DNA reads TGTGCCAGCAGATCTACCCGGTACGCTTCCTACGAGCAGTACTTC.

CDR3 bases: TGTGCCAGCTCACCGATCGCCGGGACAGGTAACAATGAGCAGTTCTTC. Protein sequence: CASSPIAGTGNNEQFF. The chain is built from TRBV18 and TRBJ2-1; 8 nucleotides line up with TRBD1. Germline V gene data show CDR1 as KGHSH and CDR2 as LQKENI. The CDR3 totals 16 residues. Trimming removed 3 bases from V and 5 bases from J; junction bases left unmatched: 9.

CDR3 DNA sequence: TGTGCCAGCAGTGGGGCGAGAGGGCGTTACGAGCAGTACTTC. Amino acids: CASSGARGRYEQYF. The rearrangement uses TRBV27 and TRBJ2-7, with D perhaps matching TRBD1 or TRBD2 (5 bases each). Germline CDR1 and CDR2: MNHEY and SMNVEV (reference sequence). This CDR3 has 14 amino acids. V was clipped by 5 bases and J by 4 bases, with 15 bases between them.